Below, 10 T cell receptor beta chains from the same sample are listed, as sequenced in a study of blood T cell repertoires in COVID-19. Sequencing was performed with immunoSEQ multiplex PCR; in TCRdb, only in-frame clones are kept and a portion is missing. Of about 330,000 clones listed, approximately 88% are singletons. Sequencing was performed on peripheral blood. All receptors come from a man in his thirties or forties with COVID-19, enrolled during active disease.

This clone is a singleton in its sample. This chain connects TRBV9 to TRBJ2-5; a possible D gene is TRBD2 (6 bases). The CDR3 spans 15 residues. V was cut by 0 bases and J by 5 bases, with 14 bases left in between. CDR1 SGDLS and CDR2 YYNGEE come from the germline V gene. The CDR3 DNA reads as TGTGCCAGCAGCGTAGAGGGCACCCGGGGGGAGACCCAGTACTTC. Encoded protein: CASSVEGTRGETQYF.

The chain combines TRBV19 with TRBJ2-1; 9 positions agree with TRBD2. The CDR3 totals 14 residues. Trimming took 3 bases from V and 10 from J; bases not matched to a gene: 7. Per germline, CDR1 LNHDA and CDR2 SQIVND (reference sequence). This chain's CDR3 is CASSMILAGWEQFF. CDR3 DNA: TGTGCCAGTAGTATGATTCTAGCGGGGTGGGAGCAGTTCTTC.

The chain employs TRBV6-2 or TRBV6-3 and TRBJ1-5; 12 bases fit TRBD1. V shed 6 bases, J shed 6 bases, and the junction held 9 bases outside the gene matches. The germline gives CDR1 MNHEY, CDR2 SVGEGT. The CDR3 loop spans 16 amino acids. CDR3 protein: CASSEPGQGAGQPQHF. As DNA, the CDR3 is TGTGCCAGCAGCGAACCGGGACAGGGGGCTGGTCAGCCCCAGCATTTT.

This clone turned up a few times. This chain connects TRBV4-1 to TRBJ2-2; D perhaps matches TRBD1 (5 bases). The CDR3 covers 16 residues. Germline lookup yields CDR1 MGHRA and CDR2 YSYEKL. V was shortened by 4 bases and J by 2 bases, with 14 bases between the two germline ends. The CDR3 DNA is TGCGCCAGCAGCCCCTGGGGCGACACCAACACCGGGGAGCTGTTTTTT. Protein product: CASSPWGDTNTGELFF.

The chain employs TRBV7-3 and TRBJ2-1; D is perhaps TRBD1 (5 bases). CDR1 is SGHTA, CDR2 FQGTGA, per germline. V lost 5 bases to trimming and J lost 3 bases, with 11 bases between them. The CDR3 length is 14 residues. The CDR3 loop reads CASSPGMVYNEQFF. CDR3 coding DNA: TGTGCCAGCAGCCCAGGGATGGTCTACAATGAGCAGTTCTTC.

V usage is TRBV3-1 (or the pseudogene TRBV3-2) and J usage is TRBJ2-7, with D maybe TRBD2 (6 bases). Trimming removed 1 base at V and 2 bases at J, with 12 bases between. The CDR3 spans 15 residues. The V gene's germline CDR1 is LGHDT and CDR2 YNNKEL (reference sequence). The CDR3 loop is CASSQVLRDAYEQYF. In nucleotides, the CDR3 is TGTGCCAGCAGCCAAGTCCTGCGGGATGCCTACGAGCAGTACTTC.

In its sample, this clone was seen once. This chain links TRBV19 with TRBJ1-2, with a possible D match to TRBD1 (5 bases). V was clipped by 7 bases and J by 3 bases, with 15 bases between them. This CDR3 has 14 amino acids. Germline assignment: CDR1 LNHDA and CDR2 SQIVND (reference sequence). The CDR3 DNA sequence: TGTGCCAGTATTGGACGTCGGACACACTATGGCTACACCTTC. Translating gives CASIGRRTHYGYTF.

The chain uses TRBV6-5 and TRBJ2-7; 12 nucleotides line up with TRBD2. The J segment lost 1 base and the V segment lost 6 bases, leaving 4 bases of the junction unmatched. Germline lookup yields CDR1 MNHEY and CDR2 SVGAGI. The CDR3 is made up of 15 amino acids. CDR3 sequence (DNA): TGTGCCAGCAGCTGGACTAGCGGGGCTTCCTACGAGCAGTACTTC. Its protein product is CASSWTSGASYEQYF.

V is TRBV4-3 and J is TRBJ2-2, with TRBD2 identical over 10 bases. The CDR3 has 15 amino acids. CDR1 LGHNA and CDR2 YSLEER come from the germline V gene. J lost 5 bases, V lost 1 base, and 1 base had no gene match. CDR3: CASSQGLAGTGELFF. In nucleotides, the CDR3 is TGCGCCAGCAGCCAAGGACTAGCGGGTACCGGGGAGCTGTTTTTT.

The rearrangement links TRBV6-5 to TRBJ1-3; TRBD1 is a possible D gene (6 bases). The CDR3 totals 15 residues. Germline loops: CDR1 MNHEY, CDR2 SVGAGI. V was clipped by 0 bases and J by 8 bases, with 14 bases between them. CDR3 loop: CASSYSYREGDTIYF. The CDR3 nucleotides read TGTGCCAGCAGTTACTCGTACAGGGAAGGTGACACCATATATTTT.